This T cell receptor beta chain derives from a study of T cell changes during pregnancy in multiple sclerosis. Data came from immunoSEQ multiplex PCR; TCRdb stores just in-frame clones and leaves some out. The sample carries under 45,000 clones, approximately 96% recorded once. Trimming took 3 bases from V and 5 from J, leaving 11 bases between them. Germline values: CDR1 LNHDA, CDR2 SQIVND (reference sequence). The CDR3 runs to 14 residues. This TCR derives from a female donor with multiple sclerosis, enrolled in a pregnancy study. The sequencing used peripheral blood, collected in the second trimester of pregnancy. The J gene is TRBJ2-1, the V gene TRBV19; tentatively, D is TRBD1 (6 bases). The CDR3 is CASSMSGAHNEQFF. For the CDR3, the DNA is TGTGCCAGTAGTATGTCAGGGGCACACAATGAGCAGTTCTTC.